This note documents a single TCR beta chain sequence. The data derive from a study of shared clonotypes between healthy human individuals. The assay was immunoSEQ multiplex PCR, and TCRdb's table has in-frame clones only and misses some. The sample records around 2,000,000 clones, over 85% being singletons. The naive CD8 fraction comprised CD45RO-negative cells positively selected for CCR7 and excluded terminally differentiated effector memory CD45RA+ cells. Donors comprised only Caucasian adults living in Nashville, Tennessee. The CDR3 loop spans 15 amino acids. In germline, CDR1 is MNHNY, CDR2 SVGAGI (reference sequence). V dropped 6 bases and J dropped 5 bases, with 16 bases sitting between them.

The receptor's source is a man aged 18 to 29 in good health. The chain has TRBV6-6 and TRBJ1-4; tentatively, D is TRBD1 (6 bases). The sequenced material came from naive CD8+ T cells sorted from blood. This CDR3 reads CASSPGGGANEKLFF. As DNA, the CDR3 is TGTGCCAGCAGCCCCGGGGGGGGCGCGAATGAAAAACTGTTTTTT.